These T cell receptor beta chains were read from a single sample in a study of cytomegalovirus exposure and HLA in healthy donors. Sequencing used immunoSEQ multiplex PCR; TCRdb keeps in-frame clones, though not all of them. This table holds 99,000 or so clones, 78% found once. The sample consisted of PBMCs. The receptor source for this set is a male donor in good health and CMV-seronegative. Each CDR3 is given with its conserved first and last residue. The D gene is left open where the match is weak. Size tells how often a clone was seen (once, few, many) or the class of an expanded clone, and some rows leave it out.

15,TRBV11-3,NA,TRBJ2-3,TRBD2,TGTGCCAGCAGTGCCGGGACTAGCGGGTCAGATACGCAGTATTTT,CASSAGTSGSDTQYF
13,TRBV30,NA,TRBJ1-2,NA,TGTGCCTCGGCGGGACCGGGAGGGAATGGCTACACCTTC,CASAGPGGNGYTF
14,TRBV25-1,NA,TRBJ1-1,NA,TGTGCCAGCAGTGAACAAGCAGGGTTTGTTGAAGCTTTCTTT,CASSEQAGFVEAFF
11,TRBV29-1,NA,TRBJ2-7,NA,TGCAGCGTTGACGCAGCCTACGAGCAGTACTTC,CSVDAAYEQYF
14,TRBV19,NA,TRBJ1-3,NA,TGTGCCACCAAAAGCCTTTTCTCTGGAAACACCATATATTTT,CATKSLFSGNTIYF
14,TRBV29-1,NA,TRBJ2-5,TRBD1,TGCAGCGTTGAATTAATACAGGGGCAAGAGACCCAGTACTTC,CSVELIQGQETQYF
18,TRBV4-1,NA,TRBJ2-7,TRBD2,TGCGCCAGCAGCCAAGATCCTCGGACTAGCGGGAGCTCCTACGAGCAGTACTTC,CASSQDPRTSGSSYEQYF
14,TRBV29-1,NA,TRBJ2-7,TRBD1,TGCAGCGCTCCCAGACAGGGTGTGACCTACGAGCAGTACTTC,CSAPRQGVTYEQYF
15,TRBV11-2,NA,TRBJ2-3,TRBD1,TGTGCCAGCAGTTACAGGGGGCCTAGTGCAGATACGCAGTATTTT,CASSYRGPSADTQYF
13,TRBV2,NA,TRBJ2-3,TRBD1,TGTGCCACCAGAATGGGGGACAGGGATACGCAGTATTTT,CATRMGDRDTQYF
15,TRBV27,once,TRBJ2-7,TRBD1,TGTGCCAGCAGTTCACCGGGACAGGGGGGCTACGAGCAGTACTTC,CASSSPGQGGYEQYF
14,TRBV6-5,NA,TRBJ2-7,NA,TGTGCCAGCAGGCCGGGAGATGATGTCCACGAGCAGTACTTC,CASRPGDDVHEQYF
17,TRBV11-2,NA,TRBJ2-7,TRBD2,TGTGCCAGCAGACCATTGCCCCGGACTAGCGGCTCCTACGAGCAGTACTTC,CASRPLPRTSGSYEQYF
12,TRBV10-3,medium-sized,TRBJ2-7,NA,TGTGCCACGGCAGAGGGGGGGACCGAGCAGTACTTC,CATAEGGTEQYF
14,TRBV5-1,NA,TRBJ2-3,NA,TGCGCCAGCAGCTTGGATCAGGGTTACGATACGCAGTATTTT,CASSLDQGYDTQYF
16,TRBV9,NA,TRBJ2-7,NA,TGTGCCAGCAGCACCGGTAGCGGAGGCAGCTCCTACGAGCAGTACTTC,CASSTGSGGSSYEQYF
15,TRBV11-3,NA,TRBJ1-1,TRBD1,TGTGCCAGCAGCTTGGGGCAGGGGGAGAACACTGAAGCTTTCTTT,CASSLGQGENTEAFF
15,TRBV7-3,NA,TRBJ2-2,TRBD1,TGTGCCAGCAGCGGGACAGGGGCAAACACCGGGGAGCTGTTTTTT,CASSGTGANTGELFF
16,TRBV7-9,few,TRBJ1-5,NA,TGTGCCAGCAGCTTAGAAGGGACTGGAAAAAATCAGCCCCAGCATTTT,CASSLEGTGKNQPQHF
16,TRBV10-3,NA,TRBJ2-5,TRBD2,TGTGCCATCAGTGAGAAGCTAGCGGGGATCCAAGAGACCCAGTACTTC,CAISEKLAGIQETQYF
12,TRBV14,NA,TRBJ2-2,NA,TGTGCCAGCACTCTAAACACCGGGGAGCTGTTTTTT,CASTLNTGELFF
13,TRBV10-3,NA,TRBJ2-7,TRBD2,TGTGCCATCGGCGGGACTAGCCCCTACGAGCAGTACTTC,CAIGGTSPYEQYF
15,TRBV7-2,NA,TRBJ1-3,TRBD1,TGTGCCAGCAGCTCCAACAGGGGGCTTGGAAACACCATATATTTT,CASSSNRGLGNTIYF
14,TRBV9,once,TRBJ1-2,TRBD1,TGTGCCAGCAGCGCTCAGGGGGCAGAGTATGGCTACACCTTC,CASSAQGAEYGYTF
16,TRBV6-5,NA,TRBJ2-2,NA,TGTGCCAGCAGTTATCGCGCAGGGGCAGGGCCCGGGGAGCTGTTTTTT,CASSYRAGAGPGELFF
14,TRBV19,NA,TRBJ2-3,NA,TGTGCCAGTAGTAAGGCAGGGGGCACAGATACGCAGTATTTT,CASSKAGGTDTQYF
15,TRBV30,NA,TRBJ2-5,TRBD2,TGTGCCTTGGGACTAGCGGGAGGGCACGAGGGGACCCAGTACTTC,CALGLAGGHEGTQYF
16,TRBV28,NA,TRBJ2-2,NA,TGTGCCAGCAGTGGGGGGACAGCCCGCGGCACCGGGGAGCTGTTTTTT,CASSGGTARGTGELFF
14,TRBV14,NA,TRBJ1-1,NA,TGTGCCAGCAGCCGCTTGGGGGGAAACACTGAAGCTTTCTTT,CASSRLGGNTEAFF
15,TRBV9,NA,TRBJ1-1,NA,TGTGCCAGCAGCGTAGCTCCAGGGTACGTCGCTGAAGCTTTCTTT,CASSVAPGYVAEAFF
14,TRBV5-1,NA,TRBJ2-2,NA,TGCGCCAGCAGCGAGGGACAGAACACCGGGGAGCTGTTTTTT,CASSEGQNTGELFF
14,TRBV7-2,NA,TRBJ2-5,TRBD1,TGTGCCAGCAACCGCCAGGGGGCGGGTGAGACCCAGTACTTC,CASNRQGAGETQYF
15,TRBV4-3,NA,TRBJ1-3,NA,TGCGCCAGCAGCCAGGACTCTGGGCCCGAAAACACCATATATTTT,CASSQDSGPENTIYF
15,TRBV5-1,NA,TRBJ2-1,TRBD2,TGCGCCAGCAGCATGACTAGCCTTGTATACAATGAGCAGTTCTTC,CASSMTSLVYNEQFF
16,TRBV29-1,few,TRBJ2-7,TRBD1,TGCAGCGTTGGGGGATTCGAGGGGGCTAGGTCCTACGAGCAGTACTTC,CSVGGFEGARSYEQYF
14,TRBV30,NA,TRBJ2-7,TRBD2,TGTGCCTGGAGTCGGTGGGAGGGCCTATACGAGCAGTACTTC,CAWSRWEGLYEQYF
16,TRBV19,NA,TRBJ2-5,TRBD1,TGTGCCAGTAGTTACCGGGACAGCTACATACAAGAGACCCAGTACTTC,CASSYRDSYIQETQYF
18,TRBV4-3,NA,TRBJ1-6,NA,TGCGCCAGCAGCCAAGATCATACAGCGGGAAGAAATAATTCACCCCTCCACTTT,CASSQDHTAGRNNSPLHF
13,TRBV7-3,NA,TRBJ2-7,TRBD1,TGTGCCAGCAGCCGACAGGGTACGAGCGAGCAGTACTTC,CASSRQGTSEQYF
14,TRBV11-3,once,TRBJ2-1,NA,TGTGCCAGCAGTTCAACCCCCTCGGGAAATGAGCAGTTCTTC,CASSSTPSGNEQFF
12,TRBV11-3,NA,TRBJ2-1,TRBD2,TGTGCCAGCAGCCTTGGACTAGTTCAGCAGTTCTTC,CASSLGLVQQFF
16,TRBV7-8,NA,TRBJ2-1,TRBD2,TGTGCCAGCAGCAACGAACTAGCGGCCTCCTACAATGAGCAGTTCTTC,CASSNELAASYNEQFF
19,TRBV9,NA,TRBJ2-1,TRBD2,TGTGCCAGCAGCGCGGAGGGGGGGGCTAGCGGGACGGCAACCGATGAGCAGTTCTTC,CASSAEGGASGTATDEQFF
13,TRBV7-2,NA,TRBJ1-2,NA,TGTGCCAGCACGGAGACGGTCGGAGATGGCTACACCTTC,CASTETVGDGYTF
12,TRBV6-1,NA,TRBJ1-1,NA,TGTGCCAGCAGTGAAACAGGTACTGAAGCTTTCTTT,CASSETGTEAFF
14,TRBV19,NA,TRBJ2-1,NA,TGTGCCAGTAGTATAGCGGGTTTTTCCAATGAGCAGTTCTTC,CASSIAGFSNEQFF
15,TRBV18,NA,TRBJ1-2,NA,TGTGCCAGCTCACCCAGGGGACGGCCGTGGGATGGCTACACCTTC,CASSPRGRPWDGYTF
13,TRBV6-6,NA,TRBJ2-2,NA,TGTGCCAGCAGTCCTACCAACACCGGGGAGCTGTTTTTT,CASSPTNTGELFF
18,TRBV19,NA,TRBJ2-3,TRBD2,TGTGCCAGTAGTTCGGGACTAGATCTTCACAGGAACACAGATACGCAGTATTTT,CASSSGLDLHRNTDTQYF
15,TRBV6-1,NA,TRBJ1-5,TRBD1,TGTGCCAGCACTTCGGGACAGGGGGAAGGACAGCCCCAGCATTTT,CASTSGQGEGQPQHF
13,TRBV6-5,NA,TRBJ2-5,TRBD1,TGTGCCAGCAGACCCAGACAGGGGGAGACCCAGTACTTC,CASRPRQGETQYF
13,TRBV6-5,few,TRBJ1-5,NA,TGTGCCAGCAGCCCGGGTCGCAATCAGCCCCAGCATTTT,CASSPGRNQPQHF
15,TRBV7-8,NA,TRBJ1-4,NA,TGTGCCAGCAGCTTCAGCGGGACGGTAAATGAAAAACTGTTTTTT,CASSFSGTVNEKLFF
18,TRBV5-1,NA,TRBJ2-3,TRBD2,TGCGCCAGCAGCAAAGGGACTAGCGGGAGAGGGGGAGGAGATACGCAGTATTTT,CASSKGTSGRGGGDTQYF
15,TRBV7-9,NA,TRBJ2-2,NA,TGTGCCAGCAGCTTGGGGCAGGGTATCACCGGGGAGCTGTTTTTT,CASSLGQGITGELFF
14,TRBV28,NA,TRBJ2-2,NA,TGTGCCAGCAGTGTTGTCAGGGGCACCGGGGAGCTGTTTTTT,CASSVVRGTGELFF
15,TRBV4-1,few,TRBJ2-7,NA,TGCGCCAGCAGCCTCAGTGAAAGTCTTACCTACGAGCAGTACTTC,CASSLSESLTYEQYF
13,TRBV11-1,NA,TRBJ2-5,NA,TGTGCCAGCAGCTTACACAGGGAAGAGACCCAGTACTTC,CASSLHREETQYF